These T cell receptor beta chains were read from a single sample in a study of blood T cell repertoires in COVID-19. The data were produced by immunoSEQ multiplex PCR, yet TCRdb's version contains in-frame clones alone and is incomplete. The table records 250,000 to 350,000 clones, around 90% of them present only once. Input material: PBMCs or T cells enriched from blood (not recorded which). All receptors derive from a woman aged 30 to 39 who had recovered from COVID-19. CDR3s include the opening cysteine and the closing phenylalanine or tryptophan. D genes are given only for firm matches. Clone size appears in some rows only: once, few, many, or a class for an expanded clone.

CASSALGAYRVVGTEAFF	TGTGCCAGCAGTGCCCTCGGGGCCTACAGGGTCGTAGGAACTGAAGCTTTCTTT	18	TRBV6-1	NA	TRBJ1-1	NA
CASSLGRLASETQYF	TGTGCCAGCAGCTTAGGGCGACTAGCTTCAGAGACCCAGTACTTC	15	TRBV13	once	TRBJ2-5	TRBD2
CASSQQGTEGGEQYF	TGCGCCAGCAGCCAACAAGGGACAGAAGGTGGCGAGCAGTACTTC	15	TRBV5-1	NA	TRBJ2-7	TRBD1
CASSLVSVVLGELFF	TGTGCCAGCAGCTTAGTCTCTGTTGTTCTTGGGGAGCTGTTTTTT	15	TRBV7-8	NA	TRBJ2-2	NA
CAWSGWTGGGEKLFF	TGTGCCTGGAGTGGGTGGACAGGGGGGGGTGAAAAACTGTTTTTT	15	TRBV30	few	TRBJ1-4	TRBD1
CASRKTGVDEQYF	TGTGCCAGTAGAAAAACAGGGGTCGACGAGCAGTACTTC	13	TRBV19	few	TRBJ2-7	TRBD1
CASSVGLLGGNTIYF	TGTGCCAGCAGCGTCGGACTCCTCGGTGGAAACACCATATATTTT	15	TRBV9	once	TRBJ1-3	NA
CARQRNTEAFF	TGTGCCAGACAAAGGAACACTGAAGCTTTCTTT	11	TRBV7-6	NA	TRBJ1-1	NA
CASSPRGQNTEAFF	TGTGCCAGCAGCCCCAGGGGGCAGAACACTGAAGCTTTCTTT	14	TRBV7-9	NA	TRBJ1-1	TRBD1
CASSPGSRSPDTQYF	TGTGCCAGCAGCCCGGGATCTAGGAGCCCAGATACGCAGTATTTT	15	TRBV3-1/TRBV3-2	NA	TRBJ2-3	NA
CASSLGGAAEAFF	TGTGCCAGCAGTTTAGGGGGGGCCGCTGAAGCTTTCTTT	13	TRBV27	NA	TRBJ1-1	NA
CASSLAGTDYEQYF	TGCGCCAGCAGCTTGGCCGGGACAGACTACGAGCAGTACTTC	14	TRBV5-1	NA	TRBJ2-7	TRBD1
CASSPDNPNEQYF	TGCGCCAGCAGCCCGGACAATCCCAACGAGCAGTACTTC	13	TRBV5-1	NA	TRBJ2-7	NA
CASSLAGQSNEQFF	TGTGCCAGCAGCTTAGCCGGACAGTCCAATGAGCAGTTCTTC	14	TRBV11-2	once	TRBJ2-1	NA
CAWSPLGQGGNTEAFF	TGTGCCTGGAGCCCCCTCGGACAGGGGGGGAACACTGAAGCTTTCTTT	16	TRBV30	NA	TRBJ1-1	TRBD1
CASSRGVSSYEQYF	TGCGCCAGCAGCCGGGGCGTGAGCTCCTACGAGCAGTACTTC	14	TRBV4-3	NA	TRBJ2-7	NA
CASSLGGGTEAFF	TGTGCCAGCAGCTTAGGCGGTGGCACTGAAGCTTTCTTT	13	TRBV7-2	NA	TRBJ1-1	NA
CATSRDFYEQYF	TGTGCCACCAGCAGAGACTTTTACGAGCAGTACTTC	12	TRBV15	NA	TRBJ2-7	NA